This T cell receptor (beta chain) came from a study of blood T cell repertoires in COVID-19. Turning to the study itself: PBMCs, B-cell-depleted T cells, or T cells provided the cDNA or gDNA that made up the material.

In the authors' workflow: Reference gene primer amplification yielded estimated nucleated cell counts. The method was immunoSEQ multiplex PCR; TCRdb's version includes in-frame clones alone and lacks a portion of them. V and J calls and clone size follow that table, whereas D and trimming were derived from the DNA. The sample carries 250,000 or so clones, around nine tenths recorded once. The germline V and J ends were trimmed by 6 bases and 4 bases, with 12 bases remaining between them. CDR3 size: 13 residues. This receptor was taken from a man aged 25 to 40 who had recovered from COVID-19. V is TRBV12-3 or TRBV12-4 and J is TRBJ1-2; D is perhaps TRBD1 (6 bases). The sample comprised PBMCs or T cells enriched from blood (not recorded which). DNA of the CDR3: TGTGCCAGCAGATCCAGGGGCCCCTATGGCTACACCTTC. Protein sequence: CASRSRGPYGYTF.